This TCR beta chain is drawn from a study of blood T cells in healthy people across ages. Points from the study as a whole: Estimated diversity that came from one million T cells was considered an underestimate.

Next came a second PCR, run for roughly 6 to 11 cycles, which used a sample-barcoded 5' primer along with a J-beta primer mix. TCRdb used MiXCR to reprocess the 5' RACE reads, holding one entry per CDR3 protein. The sample shows almost 1 million distinct CDR3 sequences, 51% of them seen only once. This CDR3 is 14 amino acids long. The V end lost 2 bases, the J end lost 4 bases, and 9 bases lay between the germline ends. Per the germline V gene, CDR1 is SGHAT and CDR2 is FQNNGV. Note on this clonotype: The antigen remains undetermined.

Material: blood. The TCR was taken from a woman in her fifties or sixties in good health. V gene TRBV11-2 combines with J gene TRBJ2-1, with unresolved D. The CDR3 is CASSLNSGYNEQFF. The CDR3 DNA is TGTGCCAGCAGCTTAAATTCTGGGTACAATGAGCAGTTCTTC.